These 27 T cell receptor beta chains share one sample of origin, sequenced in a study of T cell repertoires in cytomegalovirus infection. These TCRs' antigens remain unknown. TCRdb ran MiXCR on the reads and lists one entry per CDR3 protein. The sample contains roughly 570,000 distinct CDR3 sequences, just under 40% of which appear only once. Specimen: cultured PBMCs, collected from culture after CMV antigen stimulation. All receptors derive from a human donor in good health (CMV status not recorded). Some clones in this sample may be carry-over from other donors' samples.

For the CDR3, the DNA is TGTGCCAGCAGCTCCCTCCGGGACAATGAGCAGTTCTTC. This sequence encodes CASSSLRDNEQFF. J is TRBJ2-1 and V is TRBV7-6; D ambiguous. V lost 4 bases and J lost 5, with 9 bases in between. This CDR3 spans 13 amino acids. CDR1 is SGHVS, CDR2 FNYEAQ, per germline.

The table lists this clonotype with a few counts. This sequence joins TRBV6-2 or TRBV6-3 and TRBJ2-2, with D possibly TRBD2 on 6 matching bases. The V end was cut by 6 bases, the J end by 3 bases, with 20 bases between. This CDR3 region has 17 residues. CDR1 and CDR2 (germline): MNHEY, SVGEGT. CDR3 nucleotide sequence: TGTGCCAGCAGCCACCCCCCTTTTGCGGGGTACACCGGGGAGCTGTTTTTT. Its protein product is CASSHPPFAGYTGELFF.

CDR3 bases: TGTGCCAGCAGCCCTATTTCCCCTACCGGGGGCGGAAACACCATATATTTT. Its protein product is CASSPISPTGGGNTIYF. The genes are TRBV11-2 and TRBJ1-3, with a weak D call TRBD1 (6 bases). V was shortened by 5 bases and J by 4 bases, with 21 bases between the two germline ends. Per the germline V gene, CDR1 is SGHAT and CDR2 is FQNNGV. The CDR3 length is 17 residues. Complete variable domain (other parts from reference TRBV11-2 and TRBJ1-3): EAGVAQSPRYKIIEKRQSVAFWCNPISGHATLYWYQQILGQGPKLLIQFQNNGVVDDSQLPKDRFSAERLKGVDSTLKIQPAKLEDSAVYLCASSPISPTGGGNTIYFGEGSWLTVV.

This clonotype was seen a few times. The CDR3 sequence: CASSIRGKTGELFF. CDR3 coding DNA: TGTGCCAGCAGCATTAGGGGGAAAACCGGGGAGCTGTTTTTT. The rearrangement joins TRBV5-3 to TRBJ2-2; possible D gene TRBD1, 6 bases. TRBV5-3 is flagged as an ORF with uncertain function. V lost 8 bases to trimming and J lost 5 bases, with 16 bases between them. The CDR3 contains 14 residues.

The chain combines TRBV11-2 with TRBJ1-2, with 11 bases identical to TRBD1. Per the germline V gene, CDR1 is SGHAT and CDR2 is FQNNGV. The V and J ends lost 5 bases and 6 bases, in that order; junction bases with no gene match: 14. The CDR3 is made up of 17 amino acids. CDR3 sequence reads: CASSTRTGGTPLNGYTF. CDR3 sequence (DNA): TGTGCCAGCAGCACTAGGACAGGGGGCACTCCTCTTAATGGCTACACCTTC.

In DNA form, the CDR3 reads TGTGCCAGCAGCTCCCGGGCTTCCTCCTACGAGCAGTACTTC. Its protein product is CASSSRASSYEQYF. The chain employs TRBV11-1 and TRBJ2-7; D is unresolved. Per the germline V gene, CDR1 is SGHAT and CDR2 is FQDESV (reference sequence). This CDR3 contains 14 residues. V lost 4 bases, J lost 0 bases, and 10 bases lay in between.

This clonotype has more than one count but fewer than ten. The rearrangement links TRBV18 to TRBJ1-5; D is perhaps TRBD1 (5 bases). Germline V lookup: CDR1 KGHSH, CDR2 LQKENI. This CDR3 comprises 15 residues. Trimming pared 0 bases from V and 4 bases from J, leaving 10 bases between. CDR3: CASSPPGGLNQPQHF. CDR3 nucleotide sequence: TGTGCCAGCTCACCACCTGGGGGATTGAATCAGCCCCAGCATTTT.

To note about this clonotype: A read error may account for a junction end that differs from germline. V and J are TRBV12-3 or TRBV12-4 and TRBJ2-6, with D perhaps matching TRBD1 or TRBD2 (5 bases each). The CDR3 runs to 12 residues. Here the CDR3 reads CAGTSGANVPTF. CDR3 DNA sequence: TGTGCCGGGACCTCTGGGGCCAACGTCCCGACTTTC.

The chain's CDR3 is CASRPTGGGETQYF. In nucleotides, the CDR3 is TGTGCCAGCAGGCCGACAGGGGGTGGAGAGACCCAGTACTTC. The chain carries TRBV7-8 and TRBJ2-5; TRBD1 aligns across 9 bases. There are 14 residues in the CDR3. The V segment lost 6 bases and the J segment 4 bases; nucleotides outside the gene matches: 6. CDR1 and CDR2 (germline): SGHVS, FQNEAQ. Using reference TRBV7-8 and TRBJ2-5 for the parts outside the CDR3, the full variable domain is GAGVSQSPRYKVAKRGQDVALRCDPISGHVSLFWYQQALGQGPEFLTYFQNEAQLDKSGLPSDRFFAERPEGSVSTLKIQRTQQEDSAVYLCASRPTGGGETQYFGPGTRLLVL.

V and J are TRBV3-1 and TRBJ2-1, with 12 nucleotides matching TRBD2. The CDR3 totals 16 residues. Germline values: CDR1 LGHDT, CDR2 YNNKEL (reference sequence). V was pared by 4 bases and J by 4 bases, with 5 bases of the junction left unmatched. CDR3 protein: CASSRRTSGVYNEQFF. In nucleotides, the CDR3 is TGTGCCAGCAGCCGCAGGACTAGCGGGGTATACAATGAGCAGTTCTTC.

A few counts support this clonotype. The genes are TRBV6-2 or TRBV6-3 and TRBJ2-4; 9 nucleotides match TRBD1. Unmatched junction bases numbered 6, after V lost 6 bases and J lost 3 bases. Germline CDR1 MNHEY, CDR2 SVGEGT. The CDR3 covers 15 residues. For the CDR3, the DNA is TGTGCCAGCAGCCAACGGACAGGGGTCAAAAACATTCAGTACTTC. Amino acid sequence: CASSQRTGVKNIQYF.

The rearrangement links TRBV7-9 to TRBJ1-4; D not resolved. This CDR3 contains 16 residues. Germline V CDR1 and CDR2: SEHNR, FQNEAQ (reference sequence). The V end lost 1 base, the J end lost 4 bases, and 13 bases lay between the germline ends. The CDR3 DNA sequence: TGTGCCAGCAGCTTAGTGTCGGGGAGGAGTAATGAAAAACTGTTTTTT. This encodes CASSLVSGRSNEKLFF. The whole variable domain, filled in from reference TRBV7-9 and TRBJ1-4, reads DTGVSQNPRHKITKRGQNVTFRCDPISEHNRLYWYRQTLGQGPEFLTYFQNEAQLEKSRLLSDRFSAERPKGSFSTLEIQRTEQGDSAMYLCASSLVSGRSNEKLFFGSGTQLSVL.

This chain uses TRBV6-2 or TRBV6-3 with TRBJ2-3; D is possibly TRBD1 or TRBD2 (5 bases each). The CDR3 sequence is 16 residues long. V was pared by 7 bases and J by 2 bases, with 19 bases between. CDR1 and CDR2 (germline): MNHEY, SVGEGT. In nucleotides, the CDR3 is TGTGCCAGCACCAATCGTGTGACGGGGACCACAGATACGCAGTATTTT. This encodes CASTNRVTGTTDTQYF.

The CDR3 DNA reads as TGTGCCAGCAGCTACGGTAGGGACCCTGACTACGAGCAGTACTTC. It specifies CASSYGRDPDYEQYF. The gene calls are TRBV2 and TRBJ2-7; D assignment may be TRBD1 or TRBD2 (5 bases each). V gave up 6 bases and J gave up 3 bases, with 18 bases separating them. Germline values: CDR1 SNHLY, CDR2 FYNNEI. CDR3 size: 15 residues.

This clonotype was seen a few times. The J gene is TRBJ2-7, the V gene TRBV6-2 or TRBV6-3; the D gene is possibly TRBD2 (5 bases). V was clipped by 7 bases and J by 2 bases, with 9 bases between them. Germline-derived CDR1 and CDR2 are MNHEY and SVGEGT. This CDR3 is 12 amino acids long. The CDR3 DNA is TGTGCCAGCACCTCGGGAACCTACGAGCAGTACTTC. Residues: CASTSGTYEQYF.

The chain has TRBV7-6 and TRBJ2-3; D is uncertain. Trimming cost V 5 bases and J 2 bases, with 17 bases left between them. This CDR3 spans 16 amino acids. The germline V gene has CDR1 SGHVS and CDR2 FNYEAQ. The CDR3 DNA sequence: TGTGCCAGCAGCCCCCCACCAGTTACAAACACAGATACGCAGTATTTT. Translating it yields CASSPPPVTNTDTQYF.

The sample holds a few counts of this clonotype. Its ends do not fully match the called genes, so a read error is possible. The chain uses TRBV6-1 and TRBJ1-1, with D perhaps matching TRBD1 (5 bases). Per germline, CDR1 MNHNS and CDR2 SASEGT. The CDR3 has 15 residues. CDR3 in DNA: TGTGCCAGCAGGGAAGGTGCCGGGGGATGGACTGAAGCTTTCTTT. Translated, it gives CASREGAGGWTEAFF.

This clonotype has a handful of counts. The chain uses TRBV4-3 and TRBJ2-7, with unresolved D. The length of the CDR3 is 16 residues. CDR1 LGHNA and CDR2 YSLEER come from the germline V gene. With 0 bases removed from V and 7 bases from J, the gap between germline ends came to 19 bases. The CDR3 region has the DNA TGCGCCAGCAGCCAAGATAATTGGTCAGGTTTGGGGGAGCAGTACTTC. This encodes CASSQDNWSGLGEQYF.

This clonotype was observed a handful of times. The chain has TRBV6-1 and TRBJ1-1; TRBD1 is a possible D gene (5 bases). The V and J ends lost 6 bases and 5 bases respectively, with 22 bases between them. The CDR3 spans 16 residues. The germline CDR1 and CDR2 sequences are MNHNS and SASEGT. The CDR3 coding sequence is TGTGCCAGCAGGAAGGTGGGGGTGGAGAGTTGGACTGAAGCTTTCTTT. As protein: CASRKVGVESWTEAFF.

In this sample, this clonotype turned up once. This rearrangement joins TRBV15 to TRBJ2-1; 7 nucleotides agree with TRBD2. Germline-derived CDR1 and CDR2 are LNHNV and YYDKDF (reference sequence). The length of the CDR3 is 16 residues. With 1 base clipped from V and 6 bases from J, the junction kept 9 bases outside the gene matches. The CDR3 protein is CATSRAGTIIPNEQFF. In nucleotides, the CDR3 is TGTGCCACCAGCAGAGCAGGGACTATTATCCCCAATGAGCAGTTCTTC.

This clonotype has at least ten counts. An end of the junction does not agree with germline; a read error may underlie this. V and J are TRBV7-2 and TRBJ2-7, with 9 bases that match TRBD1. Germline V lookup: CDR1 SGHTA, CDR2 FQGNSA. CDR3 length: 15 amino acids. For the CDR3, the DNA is TGCGCCAGCAGCTTGGGACAGGGAAGCTCCTACGAGCAGTACTTC. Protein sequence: CASSLGQGSSYEQYF.

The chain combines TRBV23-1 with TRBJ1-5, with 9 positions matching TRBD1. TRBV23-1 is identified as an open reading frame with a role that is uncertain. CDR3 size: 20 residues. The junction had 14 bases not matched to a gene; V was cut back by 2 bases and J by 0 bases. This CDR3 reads CASSQGDDRGSDISNQPQHF. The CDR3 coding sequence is TGCGCCAGCAGTCAAGGGGATGACAGGGGGTCCGACATTAGCAATCAGCCCCAGCATTTT.

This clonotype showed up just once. The CDR3 is CASSRDGFYSYNEQFF. CDR3 in DNA: TGCGCCAGCAGCCGTGATGGATTCTACTCCTACAATGAGCAGTTCTTC. The rearrangement uses TRBV5-1 and TRBJ2-1; no reliable D call. In germline, CDR1 is SGHRS, CDR2 YFSETQ. This CDR3 spans 16 amino acids. V was cut by 4 bases and J by 0 bases, with 14 bases left in between.

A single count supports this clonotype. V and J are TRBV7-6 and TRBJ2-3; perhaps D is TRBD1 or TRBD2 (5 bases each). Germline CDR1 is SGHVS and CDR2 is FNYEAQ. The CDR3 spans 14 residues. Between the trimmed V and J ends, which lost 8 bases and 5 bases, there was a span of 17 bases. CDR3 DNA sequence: TGTGCCAGCCGGGGCCACCCGCGCTTAGATACGCAGTATTTT. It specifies CASRGHPRLDTQYF.

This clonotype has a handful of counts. CDR3 nucleotides: TGTGCCAGCAGCCCGGAAGGGGGGGCGTGGGAGACCCAGTACTTC. Its translation is CASSPEGGAWETQYF. The genes are TRBV7-8 and TRBJ2-5; weak D call: TRBD2 (7 bases). CDR3 length: 15 amino acids. CDR1 and CDR2 (germline): SGHVS, FQNEAQ. V was trimmed by 5 bases and J by 5 bases, leaving 18 bases between them.

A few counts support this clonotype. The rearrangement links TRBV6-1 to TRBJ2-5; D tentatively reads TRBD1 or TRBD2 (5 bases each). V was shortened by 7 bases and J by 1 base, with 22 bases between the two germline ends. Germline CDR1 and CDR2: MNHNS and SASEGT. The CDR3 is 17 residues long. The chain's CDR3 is CASTPGIPRGAQETQYF. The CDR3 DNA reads TGTGCCAGCACCCCGGGAATCCCAAGGGGTGCCCAAGAGACCCAGTACTTC.

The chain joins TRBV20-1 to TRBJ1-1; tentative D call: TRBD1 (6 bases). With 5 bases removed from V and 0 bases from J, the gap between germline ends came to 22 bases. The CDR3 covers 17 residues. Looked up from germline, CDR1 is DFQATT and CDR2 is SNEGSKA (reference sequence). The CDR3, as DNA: TGCAGTGCTGGCCCGGACAGTATTTTGAACATGAACACTGAAGCTTTCTTT. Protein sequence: CSAGPDSILNMNTEAFF.